This passage covers 32 T cell receptor beta chains from one sample sequenced in a study of tumor-infiltrating lymphocytes in primary liver carcinoma. The investigators made TCR beta cDNA from approximately 0.5 ug total RNA, using a constant-region primer. Libraries for TCR beta were built through three nested multiplex PCR rounds, which together made up a slightly modified ARM-PCR procedure. With TRBV1-TRBV30 forward primers and a C-beta reverse primer, the first two PCR rounds were run for 10 cycles each. From the multiplex PCR reads, TCRdb called clonotypes with MiXCR, one entry per CDR3 protein. The repertoire holds roughly 180,000 distinct CDR3 sequences, with over 50% as singletons. Unsorted whole blood served as the source of blood RNA, and germline DNA was extracted as well. Sequenced: peripheral blood. These receptors all stem from a man aged 35-49 years with primary liver carcinoma and hepatitis B virus infection.

Notes on this clonotype: Since a much larger clone is just one base distant, this may be a read error. The rearrangement uses TRBV11-2 and TRBJ2-1, with 10 bases fitting TRBD2. Germline V gene data show CDR1 as SGHAT and CDR2 as FQNNGV. This CDR3 has 14 amino acids. The junction had 7 bases not matched to a gene; V was cut back by 5 bases and J by 9 bases. The CDR3 loop is CASSSGLAVLEQFF. The CDR3 nucleotides are TGTGCCAGCAGCAGCGGACTAGCGGTACTTGAGCAGTTCTTC.

The CDR3 here is CSVEDPAGVLLETQYF. CDR3 bases: TGCAGCGTTGAAGATCCCGCGGGAGTACTTCTTGAGACCCAGTACTTC. V usage is TRBV29-1 and J usage is TRBJ2-5, with TRBD2 matching over 7 bases. Germline CDR1 reads SQVTM; CDR2 reads ANQGSEA. There are 16 residues in the CDR3. With 0 bases clipped from V and 5 bases from J, the junction kept 12 bases outside the gene matches.

The sample holds a few counts of this clonotype. The chain links TRBV5-5 to TRBJ1-2, with D uncertain. CDR1 is SGHKS, CDR2 YYEKEE, per germline (reference sequence). The CDR3 totals 13 residues. Trimming stripped 5 bases from V and 0 bases from J, with 8 bases between. The DNA for the CDR3 is TGTGCCAGCAGATTCTTAGCTAACTATGGCTACACCTTC. It is translated as CASRFLANYGYTF.

In the case of this clonotype: Mismatch with germline at one junction end may stem from a read error. The gene calls are TRBV6-2 or TRBV6-3 and TRBJ1-5, with 9 nucleotides matching TRBD1. The CDR3 contains 14 residues. Germline V gives CDR1 MNHEY, CDR2 SVGEGT. This CDR3 reads CASNYATGGRPQHF. In nucleotides, the CDR3 is TGTGCCAGCAATTACGCGACAGGGGGTCGGCCCCAGCATTTT.

The DNA of the CDR3 is TGTGCCAGCAGCCCCAGGACAGGGTGCAAAGAGACCCAGTACTTC. It encodes CASSPRTGCKETQYF. J is TRBJ2-5 and V is TRBV11-2; 8 nucleotides align to TRBD1. V was pared by 5 bases and J by 3 bases, with 8 bases of the junction left unmatched. CDR3 size: 15 residues. Germline CDR1 reads SGHAT; CDR2 reads FQNNGV.

The chain couples TRBV7-8 to TRBJ1-5, with a tentative D call TRBD1 (5 bases). Germline V CDR1 and CDR2: SGHVS, FQNEAQ. Trimming took 1 base from V and 4 from J, leaving 17 bases between them. The CDR3 spans 17 residues. The CDR3 DNA reads TGTGCCAGCAGCTTAGGGGGGATAGCTAGCCCGAATCAGCCCCAGCATTTT. It encodes CASSLGGIASPNQPQHF.

Note on this clonotype: At one boundary the junction diverges from the germline segment, which might be a read error. This sequence joins TRBV7-4 and TRBJ2-1, with TRBD2 matching over 9 bases. This CDR3 is 16 amino acids long. Germline lookup yields CDR1 SGHVT and CDR2 SQSDAQ. The DNA of the CDR3 is TGTGCAAGCAGCACCCCGGGACTAGCCTTCCCCAATGTGCAGTTCTTC. Protein product: CASSTPGLAFPNVQFF.

The chain combines TRBV28 with TRBJ1-5; unclear D gene. This CDR3 spans 15 amino acids. Deletions cut 5 bases from V and 3 bases from J, with 14 bases between. Per germline, CDR1 MDHEN and CDR2 SYDVKM. CDR3 sequence (DNA): TGTGCCAGCAGTACGGGAGGAAATACCAATCAGCCCCAGCATTTT. Its protein product is CASSTGGNTNQPQHF. Full variable domain (missing parts from reference TRBV28 and TRBJ1-5): DVKVTQSSRYLVKRTGEKVFLECVQDMDHENMFWYRQDPGLGLRLIYFSYDVKMKEKGDIPEGYSVSREKKERFSLILESASTNQTSMYLCASSTGGNTNQPQHFGDGTRLSIL.

This chain joins TRBV12-3 or TRBV12-4 and TRBJ1-2; 8 nucleotides align to TRBD1. CDR3 length: 15 residues. The J segment lost 4 bases and the V segment lost 3 bases, leaving 7 bases of the junction unmatched. CDR3 bases: TGTGCCAGCAGTTTTGACGGCCAGGGGGCCTATGGCTACACCTTC. Its translation is CASSFDGQGAYGYTF.

Concerning this clonotype: One base away lies a much larger clone, so this may be a sequencing read error. The chain combines TRBV29-1 with TRBJ1-2; possible D gene TRBD1, 6 bases. V lost 0 bases to trimming and J lost 5 bases, with 10 bases between them. Germline CDR1 is SQVTM and CDR2 is ANQGSEA. CDR3 length: 13 amino acids. CDR3 sequence (DNA): TGCAGCGTTGAAGAGGGGGCCATGTATGGCTACACCTTC. Its translation is CSVEEGAMYGYTF.

This sequence joins TRBV29-1 and TRBJ2-1, with 10 bases lining up with TRBD1. CDR1 and CDR2 (germline): SQVTM, ANQGSEA. CDR3 length: 12 amino acids. The V gene end was trimmed by 4 bases and the J gene end by 9 bases; junction bases not matched to a gene: 3. The CDR3 here is CSVGTGGPEQFF. For the CDR3, the DNA is TGCAGCGTTGGGACAGGGGGACCTGAGCAGTTCTTC.

The CDR3 protein is CASSEYVSEQPQYF. The CDR3 bases are TGTGCCAGCAGTGAATATGTGAGCGAACAGCCCCAGTATTTT. The V and J genes are TRBV6-1 and TRBJ1-5; D unclear. TRBJ2-3 matches the DNA end more closely, so the J call is doubtful. Germline CDR1 and CDR2: MNHNS and SASEGT. The CDR3 is 14 residues long.

The chain recombines TRBV12-3 or TRBV12-4 with TRBJ1-1, with TRBD1 matching over 9 bases. CDR3 size: 14 residues. V lost 5 bases and J lost 6; bases outside the gene matches: 7. CDR3 DNA sequence: TGTGCCAGCAGTCTGGGACAGGGAATGGCTGAAGCTTTCTTT. Amino acid sequence: CASSLGQGMAEAFF.

Concerning this clonotype itself: A read error may explain this, as a much larger clone is one base away. The CDR3 end shows no conserved phenylalanine or tryptophan, and so a read error is likely. The V call is TRBV6-5, the J call TRBJ2-2; 11 bases agree with TRBD2. V trimming: 5 bases; J trimming: 7 bases; junction bases outside the gene matches: 6. Germline CDR1 reads MNHEY; CDR2 reads SVGAGI. This CDR3 is built from 15 residues. CDR3 amino acids: CASSRTSGFVGELFV. Here the CDR3 DNA reads TGTGCCAGCAGTCGGACTAGCGGGTTCGTCGGGGAGCTGTTTGTT.

The genes are TRBV29-1 and TRBJ2-3; D gene uncertain. Germline CDR1 reads SQVTM; CDR2 reads ANQGSEA. This CDR3 is built from 13 residues. Trimming took off 7 bases at V and 5 bases at J, with 16 bases between the two ends. The CDR3 DNA follows: TGCAGCGCTGAGGCCCCTAGTGGAGATACGCAGTATTTT. Its translation is CSAEAPSGDTQYF.

This clonotype was found once. The chain carries TRBV7-8 and TRBJ2-7; D call uncertain. V lost 3 bases and J 5 bases, leaving 11 bases between the germline ends. The CDR3 runs 13 residues. CDR1 is SGHVS and CDR2 is FQNEAQ in the germline V gene. The CDR3 reads CASSFGYTNEQYF. The CDR3 DNA reads TGTGCCAGCAGCTTCGGCTACACCAACGAGCAGTACTTC.

A word on this clonotype: One end of the junction is discordant with germline, which a read error may explain. CDR3 residues: CASSPATRNTRELLF. CDR3 DNA sequence: TGTGCCAGCAGCCCGGCGACACGCAACACCAGGGAACTGTTGTTT. This rearrangement joins TRBV11-2 to TRBJ2-2; possibly TRBD1 for D (5 bases). Germline V gives CDR1 SGHAT, CDR2 FQNNGV. This CDR3 has 15 amino acids.

V is TRBV12-3 or TRBV12-4 and J is TRBJ2-5; a weak D match, TRBD1 (6 bases). This CDR3 has 14 residues. The V gene lost 5 bases and the J gene lost 4 bases, with 14 bases spanning the gap. The CDR3 protein is CASSPTGPSETQYF. The CDR3 DNA is TGTGCCAGCAGTCCCACAGGGCCCTCAGAGACCCAGTACTTC.

A word on this clonotype: The CDR3 end shows no conserved phenylalanine or tryptophan, and so a read error is likely. The chain joins TRBV4-1 to TRBJ1-1, with TRBD1 as a possible D gene (5 bases). This CDR3 is built from 15 residues. CDR1 is MGHRA, CDR2 YSYEKL, per germline. The CDR3 loop reads CASCQALTGNTEAFY. The CDR3 nucleotides read TGCGCCAGCTGCCAAGCCCTAACAGGGAACACTGAAGCTTTCTAT.

This chain links TRBV7-9 with TRBJ2-1; 10 nucleotides match TRBD2. The V gene end was trimmed by 5 bases and the J gene end by 8 bases; junction bases not matched to a gene: 12. The CDR3 runs to 16 residues. CDR1 and CDR2 from the germline V gene are SEHNR and FQNEAQ (reference sequence). For the CDR3, the DNA is TGTGCCAGCAGCCCGCGAGCGGGAGGGTTTTCCGATGAGCAGTTCTTC. Residues: CASSPRAGGFSDEQFF.

The chain links TRBV6-1 to TRBJ2-1; TRBD2 might be the D (6 bases). The CDR3 spans 15 residues. Per germline, CDR1 MNHNS and CDR2 SASEGT. Deletions cut 6 bases from V and 7 bases from J, with 19 bases between. This chain's CDR3 is CASSEGVGRHNEQFF. The CDR3 DNA is TGTGCCAGCAGCGAGGGAGTCGGGAGACATAATGAGCAGTTCTTC.

The rearrangement links TRBV7-8 to TRBJ1-5; D is unresolved. V lost 1 base and J lost 6, with 4 bases in between. This CDR3 has 12 amino acids. The germline CDR1 and CDR2 sequences are SGHVS and FQNEAQ. The CDR3 loop is CASSLVAQPQHF. The DNA of the CDR3 is TGTGCCAGCAGCTTAGTTGCTCAGCCCCAGCATTTT. Full variable domain (rest looked up from reference TRBV7-8 and TRBJ1-5): GAGVSQSPRYKVAKRGQDVALRCDPISGHVSLFWYQQALGQGPEFLTYFQNEAQLDKSGLPSDRFFAERPEGSVSTLKIQRTQQEDSAVYLCASSLVAQPQHFGDGTRLSIL.

The chain is built from TRBV6-5 and TRBJ2-7, with 7 bases lining up with TRBD2. The CDR3 runs to 17 residues. Germline trimming cut 3 bases from V and 0 bases from J; bases unmatched to any gene: 11. The germline CDR1 and CDR2 sequences are MNHEY and SVGAGI. CDR3 sequence reads: CASSYASSGGSSYEQYF. In nucleotides, the CDR3 is TGTGCCAGCAGTTATGCTTCTAGCGGAGGGAGCTCCTACGAGCAGTACTTC.

CDR3 region: CASSLDIGSYNEQFF. CDR3 sequence (DNA): TGTGCCAGCAGCTTAGATATTGGCAGCTACAATGAGCAGTTCTTC. The chain uses TRBV11-2 and TRBJ2-1; D not resolved. Trimming left V 0 bases short and J 3 bases short, with 9 bases between. The CDR3 is 15 amino acids. The germline gives CDR1 SGHAT, CDR2 FQNNGV.

Details on this clonotype: Since no conserved phenylalanine or tryptophan closes the CDR3, a read error is the likely cause. The rearrangement uses TRBV6-2 or TRBV6-3 and TRBJ2-2, with TRBD1 as a possible D gene (6 bases). V was pared by 6 bases and J by 4 bases, with 12 bases between. This CDR3 is 14 amino acids long. Germline assignment: CDR1 MNHEY and CDR2 SVGEGT. CDR3 sequence: CASRAGASTGELFS. The CDR3 DNA reads TGTGCCAGCAGGGCAGGGGCTTCCACCGGGGAGCTGTTTTCT.

As for this clonotype: A much bigger clone sits one base away, suggesting this may be a read error. The missing conserved phenylalanine or tryptophan at the end of this CDR3 makes a read error likely. The genes are TRBV11-2 and TRBJ1-6; D gene ambiguous. The germline V gene encodes CDR1 SGHAT and CDR2 FQNNGV. V lost 1 base and J lost 7, with 8 bases in between. The CDR3 is 14 amino acids. The CDR3 nucleotides read TGTGCCAGCAGCTTAGCCACAGCGAATTCACCCCTCCACCTT. The encoded protein is CASSLATANSPLHL.

The chain couples TRBV2 to TRBJ2-7; D is tentatively TRBD1 or TRBD2 (5 bases each). The CDR3 extends over 15 amino acids. V was pared by 2 bases and J by 0 bases, with 11 bases between. Germline CDR1 and CDR2: SNHLY and FYNNEI. CDR3 loop: CASSEPWGSSYEQYF. In DNA form, the CDR3 reads TGTGCCAGCAGTGAACCCTGGGGGAGCTCCTACGAGCAGTACTTC.

J is TRBJ2-4 and V is TRBV6-5, with TRBD1 matching over 7 bases. Trimming at V came to 4 bases and at J to 2 bases, leaving 5 bases not matched to a gene. Germline V gene sequence: CDR1 MNHEY, CDR2 SVGAGI. The CDR3 covers 15 residues. The chain's CDR3 is CASSSPRGPKNIQYF. The CDR3, as DNA: TGTGCCAGCAGTTCCCCGAGGGGGCCCAAAAACATTCAGTACTTC.

The count of this clonotype is one. This chain connects TRBV6-6 to TRBJ1-2, with D unresolved. The CDR3 loop spans 15 amino acids. V was pared by 4 bases and J by 4 bases, with 16 bases between. From germline, CDR1 is MNHNY and CDR2 SVGAGI (reference sequence). The CDR3 reads CASSSGEAYPYGYTF. CDR3 DNA sequence: TGTGCCAGCAGTTCCGGAGAGGCCTACCCCTATGGCTACACCTTC.

Concerning this clonotype: This CDR3 fails to terminate in the conserved phenylalanine or tryptophan, so it likely reflects a read error. This sequence joins TRBV29-1 and TRBJ2-7; 9 nucleotides align to TRBD2. The CDR3 consists of 14 residues. V gave up 4 bases and J gave up 4 bases; unmatched junction bases: 8. Germline V lookup: CDR1 SQVTM, CDR2 ANQGSEA. The CDR3 loop reads CSVAKTSGFYEQYL. The CDR3 nucleotides are TGCAGCGTTGCCAAGACTAGCGGCTTTTACGAGCAGTACCTC.

In regard to this clonotype: Germline and junction disagree at one end, which may indicate a read error. The chain employs TRBV11-3 and TRBJ2-3, with 8 bases identical to TRBD1. The CDR3 length is 14 residues. Germline V gene data show CDR1 as SGHNT and CDR2 as YENEEA. The CDR3 coding sequence is TGTGCCAGCAGCCCCGGGACAGGCACAGATACGCGGTATTTT. As protein: CASSPGTGTDTRYF.

This clonotype was found many times. The V gene is TRBV29-1, the J gene TRBJ2-5; TRBD2 might be the D (6 bases). Germline CDR1 is SQVTM and CDR2 is ANQGSEA. The CDR3 consists of 13 residues. V was shortened by 1 base and J by 2 bases, with 8 bases between the two germline ends. This CDR3 is CSVEGGLQETQYF. CDR3 nucleotides: TGCAGCGTTGAAGGGGGACTTCAAGAGACCCAGTACTTC.